This is a list of T cell receptor beta chains from one sample in a study of T-cell memory formation after mild COVID-19. MiXCR, run by TCRdb on the 5' RACE reads, gives a single entry per CDR3 protein. The sample contains more than 150,000 distinct CDR3 sequences, 20% to 25% of which appear only once. Material for sequencing was PBMCs or a T cell subset sorted from them (not recorded which). Receptor source: an adult woman who had mild COVID-19 (a few samples of this study predate the infection). Cell type and time point are not known. Both conserved end residues are part of each CDR3. The D gene is left open where the match is weak. Size tells how often a clone was seen (once, few, many) or the class of an expanded clone, and some rows leave it out.

d_gene | len | j_gene | abundance | v_gene | CDR3aa | CDR3nt
TRBD1 | 15 | TRBJ2-2 | - | TRBV2 | CASRITGALDGELFF | TGTGCCAGCAGGATCACAGGGGCTTTGGACGGGGAGCTGTTTTTT
- | 11 | TRBJ2-1 | once | TRBV9 | CARGTEHEQFF | TGTGCCAGGGGAACGGAGCATGAGCAGTTCTTC
TRBD1 | 13 | TRBJ2-1 | - | TRBV24-1 | CATRGDRANEQFF | TGTGCCACCAGAGGGGACAGGGCCAATGAGCAGTTCTTC
- | 16 | TRBJ2-2 | - | TRBV7-2 | CDSSFTGRITTGELFF | TGTGACAGCAGCTTCACCGGACGGATCACCACCGGGGAGCTGTTTTTT
- | 13 | TRBJ2-5 | few | TRBV9 | CASSVGLAETQYF | TGTGCCAGCAGCGTAGGGCTAGCAGAGACCCAGTACTTC
- | 12 | TRBJ2-7 | - | TRBV20-1 | CSARGRGYEQYF | TGCAGTGCTAGAGGGAGGGGATACGAGCAGTACTTC
- | 13 | TRBJ2-1 | few | TRBV7-9 | CASSPPHLNEQFF | TGTGCCAGCAGCCCCCCCCACCTTAATGAGCAGTTCTTC
TRBD1 | 17 | TRBJ2-6 | - | TRBV12-3/TRBV12-4 | CAIERTGDTSGANVLTF | TGTGCCATAGAACGGACAGGGGATACGTCTGGGGCCAACGTCCTGACTTTC
- | 13 | TRBJ2-1 | few | TRBV29-1 | CSVVLATYNEQFF | TGCAGCGTTGTACTAGCAACCTACAATGAGCAGTTCTTC
- | 15 | TRBJ2-1 | - | TRBV7-9 | CASSLSQGIYNEQFF | TGTGCCAGCAGCTTATCGCAGGGGATCTACAATGAGCAGTTCTTC
- | 13 | TRBJ2-2 | - | TRBV30 | CAWSVMGTGELFF | TGTGCCTGGAGTGTAATGGGCACCGGGGAGCTGTTTTTT
TRBD2 | 16 | TRBJ2-1 | many | TRBV5-1 | CASSHQPAGDYNEQFF | TGCGCCAGCAGCCATCAACCAGCGGGGGACTACAATGAGCAGTTCTTC
TRBD2 | 14 | TRBJ2-1 | few | TRBV27 | CASSLLAGVNEQFF | TGTGCCAGCAGTTTACTAGCGGGAGTAAATGAGCAGTTCTTC
- | 15 | TRBJ2-1 | - | TRBV9 | CASSVATSSYNEQFF | TGTGCCAGCAGCGTAGCTACAAGCTCCTACAATGAGCAGTTCTTC
- | 15 | TRBJ1-4 | - | TRBV4-1 | CASSPLKDLNEKLFF | TGCGCCAGCAGCCCACTTAAGGACTTAAATGAAAAACTGTTTTTT
- | 14 | TRBJ2-7 | many | TRBV12-3/TRBV12-4 | CASSPTDSSYEQYF | TGTGCCAGCAGCCCCACAGACAGCTCCTACGAGCAGTACTTC
TRBD2 | 16 | TRBJ2-1 | - | TRBV6-2/TRBV6-3 | CASSYGWLAEGYEQFF | TGTGCCAGCAGTTACGGTTGGCTAGCGGAGGGCTATGAGCAGTTCTTC
- | 14 | TRBJ1-5 | many | TRBV5-5 | CASSYRDGNQPQHF | TGTGCCAGCAGCTACCGGGACGGAAATCAGCCCCAGCATTTT
- | 13 | TRBJ2-3 | - | TRBV15 | CATSREAADTQYF | TGTGCCACCAGCAGAGAGGCGGCAGATACGCAGTATTTT
- | 14 | TRBJ2-1 | few | TRBV5-6 | CASSLRGPHNEQFF | TGTGCCAGCAGCTTACGGGGGCCCCACAATGAGCAGTTCTTC
- | 12 | TRBJ2-7 | - | TRBV10-3 | CAISGDNYEQYF | TGTGCCATCAGTGGGGACAACTACGAGCAGTACTTC
- | 14 | TRBJ2-1 | - | TRBV10-3 | CAISDSRDGNEQFF | TGTGCCATCAGTGACAGCCGGGATGGGAATGAGCAGTTCTTC
TRBD2 | 19 | TRBJ2-6 | - | TRBV5-1 | CASSSPSPGLAAPANVLTF | TGCGCCAGCAGCTCCCCTTCACCGGGACTAGCGGCCCCGGCCAACGTCCTGACTTTC
- | 14 | TRBJ2-7 | few | TRBV13 | CASALRASSYEQYF | TGTGCCAGCGCTTTACGTGCGAGCTCCTACGAGCAGTACTTC
- | 15 | TRBJ2-1 | - | TRBV5-1 | CASRPGTLPNNEQFF | TGCGCCAGCAGGCCAGGGACCCTCCCGAACAATGAGCAGTTCTTC
- | 18 | TRBJ2-1 | few | TRBV2 | CASSSFLQPGSRQDEQFF | TGTGCCAGCAGTTCCTTTCTTCAGCCCGGGTCCAGACAGGATGAGCAGTTCTTC
TRBD1 | 14 | TRBJ1-1 | - | TRBV7-2 | CARSPWTGAAAAFF | TGTGCCAGAAGCCCGTGGACAGGGGCGGCTGCGGCTTTCTTT
- | 13 | TRBJ2-1 | - | TRBV5-1 | CASSLSTGYEQFF | TGCGCCAGCAGCCTTTCTACAGGGTATGAGCAGTTCTTC
- | 17 | TRBJ2-3 | - | TRBV4-2 | CASSPPAEGTSTDTQYF | TGTGCCAGCAGCCCCCCCGCCGAAGGAACCAGCACAGATACGCAGTATTTT
TRBD1 | 16 | TRBJ1-1 | few | TRBV7-2 | CASSLAGTGWYTEAFF | TGTGCCAGCAGCTTAGCAGGGACAGGCTGGTACACTGAAGCTTTCTTT
- | 12 | TRBJ2-1 | - | TRBV24-1 | CATSDFTNEQFF | TGTGCCACCAGTGATTTTACGAATGAGCAGTTCTTC
TRBD1 | 16 | TRBJ2-6 | few | TRBV7-9 | CASSLETGYGANVLTF | TGTGCCAGCAGCTTAGAGACAGGGTATGGGGCCAACGTCCTGACTTTC
- | 18 | TRBJ1-5 | - | TRBV21-1 | CASSKVVCRGGGNQPQHF | TGTGCCAGCAGCAAAGTCGTCTGTAGGGGAGGGGGCAATCAGCCCCAGCATTTT
- | 14 | TRBJ2-1 | - | TRBV11-2 | CASSLVADNNEQFF | TGTGCCAGCAGCTTAGTGGCAGATAACAATGAGCAGTTCTTC
- | 16 | TRBJ2-3 | few | TRBV4-1 | CASSQQPNDGTDTQYF | TGCGCCAGCAGCCAACAGCCCAACGATGGCACAGATACGCAGTATTTT
TRBD1 | 16 | TRBJ2-3 | - | TRBV6-5 | CASSYSRTGVADTQYF | TGTGCCAGCAGTTACTCGAGGACAGGGGTCGCAGATACGCAGTATTTT
- | 14 | TRBJ2-7 | - | TRBV29-1 | CSVEEAGHSYEQYF | TGCAGCGTTGAAGAGGCAGGGCATTCCTACGAGCAGTACTTC
- | 13 | TRBJ1-5 | - | TRBV20-1 | CSARDLSNQPQHF | TGCAGTGCTAGAGATCTGTCCAATCAGCCCCAGCATTTT
TRBD1 | 13 | TRBJ1-1 | - | TRBV19 | CASSYETGIGAFF | TGTGCCAGTAGTTACGAGACAGGGATTGGAGCTTTCTTT
TRBD1 | 14 | TRBJ2-7 | - | TRBV27 | CASSLGDRDYEQYF | TGTGCCAGCAGTTTGGGGGACAGGGACTACGAGCAGTACTTC
- | 11 | TRBJ1-2 | - | TRBV27 | CASKGHYGYTF | TGTGCCAGCAAGGGTCACTATGGCTACACCTTC
TRBD1 | 15 | TRBJ1-2 | - | TRBV5-1 | CASSQTGGGNYGYTF | TGCGCCAGCAGCCAGACAGGGGGCGGTAACTATGGCTACACCTTC
- | 17 | TRBJ1-2 | - | TRBV19 | CASSDGGAVGLNYGYTF | TGTGCCAGTAGTGACGGGGGAGCCGTGGGACTTAACTATGGCTACACCTTC
- | 17 | TRBJ2-7 | - | TRBV12-3/TRBV12-4 | CASSFSLLQGGYYEQYF | TGTGCCAGCAGTTTTTCCTTGCTCCAGGGGGGATACTACGAGCAGTACTTC
- | 15 | TRBJ2-2 | - | TRBV10-3 | CAISESTANTGELFF | TGTGCCATCAGTGAGTCTACAGCCAACACCGGGGAGCTGTTTTTT
- | 15 | TRBJ2-7 | - | TRBV9 | CASSLGDFTTYEQYF | TGTGCCAGCAGCTTAGGTGATTTTACAACCTACGAGCAGTACTTC
- | 17 | TRBJ1-2 | - | TRBV20-1 | CSARARTPAESFYGYTF | TGCAGTGCTAGAGCTAGGACCCCAGCCGAATCATTCTATGGCTACACCTTC
- | 17 | TRBJ2-5 | - | TRBV23-1 | CASSQSLQAPPQETQYF | TGCGCCAGCAGTCAATCGCTTCAGGCCCCGCCCCAAGAGACCCAGTACTTC
- | 14 | TRBJ1-1 | few | TRBV9 | CASSVAGLNTEAFF | TGTGCCAGCAGCGTAGCAGGGTTGAACACTGAAGCTTTCTTT
- | 13 | TRBJ1-1 | few | TRBV11-1 | CASSPNGNTEAFF | TGTGCCAGCAGTCCCAACGGGAACACTGAAGCTTTCTTT
- | 16 | TRBJ1-6 | once | TRBV7-2 | CASSPPWGGYDSPLHF | TGTGCCAGCAGCCCCCCCTGGGGGGGCTACGATTCACCCCTCCACTTT
- | 16 | TRBJ1-1 | - | TRBV9 | CASSVEDRHMNTEAFF | TGTGCCAGCAGCGTAGAAGATCGACATATGAACACTGAAGCTTTCTTT
- | 15 | TRBJ2-3 | many | TRBV11-2 | CASSLVQGPPDTQYF | TGTGCCAGCAGCTTAGTTCAGGGGCCCCCTGATACGCAGTATTTT
- | 17 | TRBJ1-2 | - | TRBV11-2 | CASSLDGWGESGYGYTF | TGTGCCAGCAGCTTAGACGGCTGGGGCGAGTCAGGCTATGGCTACACCTTC
- | 13 | TRBJ1-5 | few | TRBV7-6 | CASSRGRYQPQHF | TGTGCCAGCAGTAGGGGTCGCTATCAGCCCCAGCATTTT
TRBD1 | 14 | TRBJ1-2 | - | TRBV6-1 | CASKPGTGYPGYTF | TGTGCCAGCAAGCCCGGGACAGGCTATCCTGGCTACACCTTC
TRBD1 | 15 | TRBJ2-3 | many | TRBV11-3 | CASSLGDSSTDTQYF | TGTGCCAGCAGCCTTGGGGACAGCAGCACAGATACGCAGTATTTT